Listed here is a single T cell receptor (beta chain). These data originate in a study of technical replicates of blood from several donors. Germline CDR1 is MDHEN and CDR2 is SYDVKM. V gave up 4 bases and J gave up 4 bases; unmatched junction bases: 16. This CDR3 is 21 amino acids long. TCRdb's table, derived via immunoSEQ multiplex PCR, lists solely in-frame clones and lacks some. The table lists some 73,000 clones, 90% of them singletons. The sequence came from a human donor in good health. Some clones in this sample may be carry-over from other donors' samples. This sequence joins TRBV28 and TRBJ2-2, with 15 nucleotides matching TRBD2. Sequencing was carried out using PBMCs. CDR3 protein: CASSSTAPRTSGGAGTGELFF. The DNA of the CDR3 is TGTGCCAGCAGTTCGACCGCGCCTAGGACTAGCGGGGGGGCGGGCACCGGGGAGCTGTTTTTT.